What follows are 9 T cell receptor beta chains derived from one specimen sequenced in a study of cytomegalovirus exposure and HLA in healthy donors. It was with 60 Vbeta and 13 Jbeta primers that the PCR ran. Generated by immunoSEQ multiplex PCR, the TCRdb table keeps only in-frame clones and is missing some. The sample shows approximately 100,000 clones, roughly a tenth of them seen only once. Sequenced sample: PBMCs. The receptors here all came from a man aged 45-65 years in good health and CMV-seropositive.

The chain joins TRBV11-2 to TRBJ2-3; no definite D call. This CDR3 region has 15 residues. Germline values: CDR1 SGHAT, CDR2 FQNNGV. V was pared by 0 bases and J by 0 bases, with 7 bases between. The CDR3 here is CASSLEGASTDTQYF. CDR3 coding DNA: TGTGCCAGCAGCTTAGAAGGAGCAAGCACAGATACGCAGTATTTT.

The chain has TRBV7-9 and TRBJ2-1; 7 bases match TRBD1. CDR3 length equals 16 residues. Per the germline V gene, CDR1 is SEHNR and CDR2 is FQNEAQ (reference sequence). J was trimmed by 5 bases and V by 5 bases; bases with no gene match: 12. CDR3 in amino acids: CASSLGRKGGNNEQFF. The CDR3, as DNA: TGTGCCAGCAGCCTGGGAAGGAAAGGGGGCAACAATGAGCAGTTCTTC.

V gene TRBV30 combines with J gene TRBJ2-1; 9 bases fit TRBD1. The CDR3 covers 14 residues. With V trimmed by 8 bases and J by 6 bases, 11 bases remained unmatched. CDR1 and CDR2 (germline): GTSNPN, SVGIG (reference sequence). CDR3 DNA sequence: TGTGCCCTGTATTTTCGGGACAGGGCCAATGAGCAGTTCTTC. As protein: CALYFRDRANEQFF.

The V and J genes are TRBV6-1 and TRBJ1-5, with D possibly TRBD1 on 6 matching bases. Trimming left V 6 bases short and J 2 bases short, with 11 bases between. The CDR3 contains 14 residues. Germline CDR1 MNHNS, CDR2 SASEGT. CDR3 loop: CASSYRAGNQPQHF. The CDR3, as DNA: TGTGCCAGCAGCTACAGGGCTGGCAATCAGCCCCAGCATTTT.

This clone was seen more than once but under ten times. The chain carries TRBV11-1 and TRBJ2-5; D gene uncertain. Trimming removed 2 bases at V and 2 bases at J, with 9 bases between. The CDR3 is 14 residues long. Germline lookup yields CDR1 SGHAT and CDR2 FQDESV (reference sequence). CDR3 region: CASSLNLVQETQYF. DNA for the CDR3: TGTGCCAGCAGCTTAAATTTAGTTCAAGAGACCCAGTACTTC.

This clone showed up just once. This chain connects TRBV19 to TRBJ2-7; 10 bases fit TRBD1. Germline trimming cut 10 bases from V and 6 bases from J; bases unmatched to any gene: 15. The germline gives CDR1 LNHDA, CDR2 SQIVND (reference sequence). The CDR3 contains 15 residues. CDR3 protein: CATQGPGQGTSEQYF. CDR3 sequence (DNA): TGTGCCACCCAAGGCCCGGGACAGGGGACGAGCGAGCAGTACTTC.

The V call is TRBV7-9, the J call TRBJ1-6; TRBD1 is a possible D gene (5 bases). Germline V CDR1 and CDR2: SEHNR, FQNEAQ (reference sequence). CDR3 length: 15 amino acids. Trimming shortened V by 5 bases and J by 0 bases, and 8 bases separated the two germline ends. CDR3 sequence: CASSPGPSYNSPLHF. CDR3 nucleotides: TGTGCCAGCAGCCCAGGGCCCTCCTATAATTCACCCCTCCACTTT.

This clone has a handful of counts. At the DNA level, this CDR3 is encoded by other sequences in the same sample as well. The chain combines TRBV5-1 with TRBJ1-1; D possibly corresponds to TRBD1 (6 bases). Germline-derived CDR1 and CDR2 are SGHRS and YFSETQ. Trimming stripped 4 bases from V and 12 bases from J, with 19 bases between. This CDR3 is 13 amino acids long. The CDR3 spells CASSESNRGQPFF. Here the CDR3 DNA reads TGCGCCAGCAGCGAATCAAACCGAGGACAGCCTTTCTTT. Together with reference TRBV5-1 and TRBJ1-1, the CDR3 gives the full variable domain: KAGVTQTPRYLIKTRGQQVTLSCSPISGHRSVSWYQQTPGQGLQFLFEYFSETQRNKGNFPGRFSGRQFSNSRSEMNVSTLELGDSALYLCASSESNRGQPFFGQGTRLTVV.

This clone was observed a few times. The J gene is TRBJ2-7, the V gene TRBV11-3, with 9 bases aligning to TRBD2. CDR3 size: 15 residues. CDR1 and CDR2 (germline): SGHNT, YENEEA. V lost 6 bases to trimming and J lost 5 bases; unmatched junction nucleotides: 11. CDR3 bases: TGTGCCAGCAGTACCCGTAGCGGGAGCAGTCACGAGCAGTACTTC. The encoded protein is CASSTRSGSSHEQYF.